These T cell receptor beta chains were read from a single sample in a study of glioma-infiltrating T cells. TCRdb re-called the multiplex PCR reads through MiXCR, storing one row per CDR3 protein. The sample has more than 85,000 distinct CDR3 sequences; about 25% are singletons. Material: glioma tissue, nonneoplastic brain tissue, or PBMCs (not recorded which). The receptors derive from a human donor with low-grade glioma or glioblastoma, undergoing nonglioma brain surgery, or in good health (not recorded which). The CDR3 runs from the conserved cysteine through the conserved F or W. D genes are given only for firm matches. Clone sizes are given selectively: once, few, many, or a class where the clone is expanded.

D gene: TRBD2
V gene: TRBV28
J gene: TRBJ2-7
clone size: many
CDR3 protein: CAGRGSPTYEQYF

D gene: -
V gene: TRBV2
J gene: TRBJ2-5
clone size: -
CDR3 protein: CASSYEPMDQYF

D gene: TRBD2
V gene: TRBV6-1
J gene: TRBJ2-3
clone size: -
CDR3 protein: CASSSTSGRSDTQYF

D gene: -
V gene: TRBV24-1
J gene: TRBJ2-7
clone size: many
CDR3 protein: CATSDSGVSRYEQYF

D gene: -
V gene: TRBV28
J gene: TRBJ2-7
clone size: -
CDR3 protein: CDSSFRTTNNYEQYF

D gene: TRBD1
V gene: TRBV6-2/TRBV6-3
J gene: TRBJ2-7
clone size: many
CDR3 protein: CASRGQGPSYEQYF

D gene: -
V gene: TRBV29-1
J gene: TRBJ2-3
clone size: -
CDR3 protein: CSVSKGDTQYF

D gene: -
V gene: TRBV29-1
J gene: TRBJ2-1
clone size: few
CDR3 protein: CSADRFNEQFF

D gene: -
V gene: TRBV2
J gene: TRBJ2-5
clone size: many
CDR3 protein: CASSVPIPKTQYF

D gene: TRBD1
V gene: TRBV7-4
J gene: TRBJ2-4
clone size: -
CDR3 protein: CASSEGQGAIGTKNIQYF

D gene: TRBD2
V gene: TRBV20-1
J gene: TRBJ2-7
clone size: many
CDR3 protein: CSARDLDSGRYEQYF

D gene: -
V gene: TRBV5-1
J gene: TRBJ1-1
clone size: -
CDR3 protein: CASSSQSMNTEAFF

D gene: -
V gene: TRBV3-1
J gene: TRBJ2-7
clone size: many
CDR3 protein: CASSQYRSRDSYEQYF

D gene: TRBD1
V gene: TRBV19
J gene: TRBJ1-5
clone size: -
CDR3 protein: CVSSRDRGNQPKHF

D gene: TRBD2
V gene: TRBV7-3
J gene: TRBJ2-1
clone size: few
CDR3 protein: CASSPSLAAEQFF

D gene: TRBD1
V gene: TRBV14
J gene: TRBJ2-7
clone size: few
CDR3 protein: CASSQEARRTGRYEQYF

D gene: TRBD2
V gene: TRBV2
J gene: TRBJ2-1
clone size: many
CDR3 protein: CASSERLAGGSEQFF

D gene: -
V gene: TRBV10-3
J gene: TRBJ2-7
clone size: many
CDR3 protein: CATMASAKGSYEQYF

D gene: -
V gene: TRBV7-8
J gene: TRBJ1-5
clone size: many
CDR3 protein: CASSLSGGRPPQHF

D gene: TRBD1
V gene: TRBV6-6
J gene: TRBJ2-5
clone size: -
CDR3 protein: CASSEEEGQGHQETQYF

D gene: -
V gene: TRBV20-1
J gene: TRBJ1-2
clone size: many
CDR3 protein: CSASKDRSGGYTF

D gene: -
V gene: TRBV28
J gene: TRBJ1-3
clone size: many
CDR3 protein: CASTALSSGNTIYF

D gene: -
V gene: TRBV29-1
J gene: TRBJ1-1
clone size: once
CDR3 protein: CSVHLGPQAKAFF

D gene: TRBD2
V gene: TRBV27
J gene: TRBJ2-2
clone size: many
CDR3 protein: CASSLEAAGTGELFF

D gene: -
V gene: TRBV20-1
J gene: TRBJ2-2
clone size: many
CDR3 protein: CSAPRGRPPGELFF

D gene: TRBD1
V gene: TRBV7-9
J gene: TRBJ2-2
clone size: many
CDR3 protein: CASSEGQGTNTGELFF

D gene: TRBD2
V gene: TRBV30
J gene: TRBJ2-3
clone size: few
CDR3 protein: CAWRRSGANTDTQYF

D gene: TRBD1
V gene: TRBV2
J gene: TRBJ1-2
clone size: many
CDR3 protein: CASSVGQGPLYGYTF

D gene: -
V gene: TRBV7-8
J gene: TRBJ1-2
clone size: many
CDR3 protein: CASSLEVGAGYGYTF

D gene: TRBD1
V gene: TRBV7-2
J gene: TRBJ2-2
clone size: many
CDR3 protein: CASSLQGVGTGELFF

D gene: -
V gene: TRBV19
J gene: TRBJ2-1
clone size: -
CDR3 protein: CASSIDTGLSYNEQFF

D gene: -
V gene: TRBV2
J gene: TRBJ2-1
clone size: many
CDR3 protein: CASTPTETYNEQFF

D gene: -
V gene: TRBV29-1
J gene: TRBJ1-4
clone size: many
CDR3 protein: CSVGEGMNEKLFF

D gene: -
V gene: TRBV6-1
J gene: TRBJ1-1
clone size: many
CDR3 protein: CASRFNTEAFF

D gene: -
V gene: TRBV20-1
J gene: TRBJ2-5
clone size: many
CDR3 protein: CSARDGGVPQETQYF

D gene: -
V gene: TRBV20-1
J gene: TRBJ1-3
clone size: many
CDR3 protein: CSVRDLPGNTIYF

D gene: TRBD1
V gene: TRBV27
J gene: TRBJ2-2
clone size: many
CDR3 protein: CASSLSIGETGGNGELFF

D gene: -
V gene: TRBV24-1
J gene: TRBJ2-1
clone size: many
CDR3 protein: CATSASGDHLREQFF

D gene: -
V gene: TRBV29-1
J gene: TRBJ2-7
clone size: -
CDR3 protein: CSFEVADRSNYEQYF

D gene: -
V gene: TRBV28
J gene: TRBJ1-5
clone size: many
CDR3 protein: CASRVGGRDNQPQHF

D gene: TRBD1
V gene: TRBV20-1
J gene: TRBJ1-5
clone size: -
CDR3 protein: CSARDPGGRNQLQHF